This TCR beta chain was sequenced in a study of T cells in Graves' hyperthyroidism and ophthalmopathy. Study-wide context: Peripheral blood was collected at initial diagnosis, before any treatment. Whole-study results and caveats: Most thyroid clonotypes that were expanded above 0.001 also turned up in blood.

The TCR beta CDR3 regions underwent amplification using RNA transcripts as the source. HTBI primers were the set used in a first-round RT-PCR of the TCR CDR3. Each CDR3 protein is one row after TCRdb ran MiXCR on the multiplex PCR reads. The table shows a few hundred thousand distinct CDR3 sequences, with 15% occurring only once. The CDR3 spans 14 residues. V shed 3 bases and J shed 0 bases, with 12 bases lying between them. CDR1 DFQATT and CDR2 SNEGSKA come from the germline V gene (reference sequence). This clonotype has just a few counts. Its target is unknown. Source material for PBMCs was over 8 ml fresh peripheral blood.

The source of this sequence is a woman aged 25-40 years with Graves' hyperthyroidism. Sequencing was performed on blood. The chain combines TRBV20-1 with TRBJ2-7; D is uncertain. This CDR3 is CSARQATSSYEQYF. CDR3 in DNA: TGCAGTGCTAGGCAAGCGACGAGCTCCTACGAGCAGTACTTC.